Following are 32 T cell receptor beta chains from one sample sequenced in a study of post-analysis software for immune sequencing data (dated by TCRdb to between 2015 and 2017). General findings and caveats noted by the study authors: Patients showed significantly higher frequencies than controls for roughly five TRBV segments, among them TRBV5-6, TRBV5-1 and TRBV20-1.

Libraries came from PCR. The reads were generated on an Illumina HiSeq 2500. Unique molecular identifiers were incorporated into TCR beta cDNA libraries to reduce PCR and sequencing biases. The public reads were quality trimmed at Q25 with fastp and then assembled into clones with MiXCR by TCRdb, keeping productive beta chains. Identical CDR3 protein sequences are pooled into one entry, listed with their most common genes and DNA. In all, the sample holds 740,000 or so distinct CDR3 sequences, and 53% of those were seen once. The ten largest clonotypes hold under 6% of the sample. The antigens of these receptors remain unknown. Sequencing was carried out using blood. The receptors here all came from a girl between 5 and 17 years old with multiple sclerosis.

The genes are TRBV20-1 and TRBJ2-3, with D unclear. CDR3 length equals 14 residues. The germline V gene encodes CDR1 DFQATT and CDR2 SNEGSKA (reference sequence). Trimming shortened V by 4 bases and J by 2 bases, and 13 bases separated the two germline ends. CDR3 sequence reads: CSAKRRVITDTQYF. CDR3 nucleotide sequence: TGCAGTGCTAAAAGACGGGTAATCACAGATACGCAGTATTTT.

The chain combines TRBV18 with TRBJ2-7; TRBD2 matches at 9 bases. CDR1 is KGHSH, CDR2 LQKENI, per germline. The junction had 31 bases not matched to a gene; V was cut back by 3 bases and J by 7 bases. The CDR3 length is 22 residues. The CDR3 reads CASSPWSRSSGGPGEAYNEQYF. The CDR3 DNA follows: TGTGCCAGCTCACCTTGGTCTCGGTCCAGCGGGGGGCCAGGCGAGGCATACAATGAGCAGTACTTC. Looking up the rest from reference TRBV18 and TRBJ2-7 gives the full variable domain: NAGVMQNPRHLVRRRGQEARLRCSPMKGHSHVYWYRQLPEEGLKFMVYLQKENIIDESGMPKERFSAEFPKEGPSILRIQQVVRGDSAAYFCASSPWSRSSGGPGEAYNEQYFGPGTRLTVT.

This clonotype has just a few counts. This chain connects TRBV20-1 to TRBJ1-4, with unresolved D. Deletions cut 1 base from V and 13 bases from J, with 10 bases between. The V gene's germline CDR1 is DFQATT and CDR2 SNEGSKA (reference sequence). This CDR3 contains 11 residues. This chain's CDR3 is CSARGPEGLFF. The CDR3, as DNA: TGCAGTGCTAGAGGCCCGGAGGGACTGTTTTTT.

This clonotype has just a few counts. The V call is TRBV29-1, the J call TRBJ1-2; tentatively, D is TRBD1 (6 bases). Germline V gene sequence: CDR1 SQVTM, CDR2 ANQGSEA. The germline V and J ends were trimmed by 6 bases and 7 bases, with 15 bases remaining between them. The CDR3 runs 12 residues. The CDR3 loop is CSVDTGISGYTF. CDR3 nucleotide sequence: TGCAGCGTGGATACAGGGATCTCTGGCTACACCTTC.

This chain joins TRBV20-1 and TRBJ1-1, with TRBD1 as a possible D gene (6 bases). CDR1 is DFQATT, CDR2 SNEGSKA, per germline (reference sequence). The CDR3 runs 13 residues. V was shortened by 1 base and J by 3 bases, with 9 bases between the two germline ends. This CDR3 reads CSARVAGDTEAFF. The DNA for the CDR3 is TGCAGTGCTAGAGTTGCAGGGGACACTGAAGCTTTCTTT.

CDR3 nucleotide sequence: TGTGCCAGCAGGGTGGAGGGGAGGTACAATGAGCAGTTCTTC. Amino acids: CASRVEGRYNEQFF. The rearrangement links TRBV27 to TRBJ2-1, with D possibly being TRBD2 (6 bases). V was clipped by 6 bases and J by 4 bases, with 13 bases between them. This CDR3 comprises 14 residues. Looked up from germline, CDR1 is MNHEY and CDR2 is SMNVEV (reference sequence).

In its sample, this clonotype was seen a few times. The V and J genes are TRBV20-1 and TRBJ1-1; D remains ambiguous. V shed 1 base and J shed 0 bases, with 9 bases lying between them. Germline V CDR1 and CDR2: DFQATT, SNEGSKA (reference sequence). CDR3 length: 14 amino acids. The CDR3 here is CSARGKELNTEAFF. The DNA of the CDR3 is TGCAGTGCTAGAGGCAAGGAGTTGAACACTGAAGCTTTCTTT.

This clonotype turned up a few times. The chain combines TRBV20-1 with TRBJ2-5; TRBD1 matches at 7 bases. The CDR3 totals 15 residues. The V segment lost 3 bases and the J segment 5 bases; nucleotides outside the gene matches: 12. Germline V gives CDR1 DFQATT, CDR2 SNEGSKA (reference sequence). The CDR3 loop is CSARPTGAVSETQYF. CDR3 nucleotides: TGCAGTGCTAGGCCAACAGGGGCGGTATCGGAGACCCAGTACTTC.

This rearrangement joins TRBV3-1 to TRBJ2-1, with 10 nucleotides matching TRBD1. Germline CDR1 LGHDT, CDR2 YNNKEL (reference sequence). The CDR3 extends over 15 amino acids. Trimming cost V 1 base and J 8 bases; bases outside gene matches: 5. The CDR3 DNA follows: TGTGCCAGCAGCCAAGTTAGGACAGGGGGGCATGAGCAGTTCTTC. Translated, it gives CASSQVRTGGHEQFF.

The V gene is TRBV20-1, the J gene TRBJ2-3; the match to TRBD2 covers 7 bases. CDR3 length: 14 residues. After removal of 2 bases from V and 2 bases from J, the junction contained 4 bases not matched to a gene. Germline V gene sequence: CDR1 DFQATT, CDR2 SNEGSKA (reference sequence). CDR3 DNA: TGCAGTGCTAGAAGAGCGGGGATCACAGATACGCAGTATTTT. It encodes CSARRAGITDTQYF.

The rearrangement links TRBV11-2 to TRBJ2-1; 10 bases match TRBD2. CDR1 SGHAT and CDR2 FQNNGV come from the germline V gene. This CDR3 comprises 18 residues. J was trimmed by 3 bases and V by 1 base; bases with no gene match: 9. The CDR3 DNA follows: TGTGCCAGCAGCTTAGGGGTGCTAGCGGGAGTCGGCTACAATGAGCAGTTCTTC. As protein: CASSLGVLAGVGYNEQFF.

This clonotype has more than one count but fewer than ten. CDR3 loop: CASTTTAGGYTGELFF. The CDR3 DNA reads as TGCGCCAGCACCACGACTGCAGGGGGCTACACCGGGGAGCTGTTTTTT. The V gene is TRBV5-1, the J gene TRBJ2-2, with 8 bases identical to TRBD1. The junction had 10 bases not matched to a gene; V was cut back by 6 bases and J by 3 bases. The CDR3 has 16 amino acids. Germline V gives CDR1 SGHRS, CDR2 YFSETQ.

The genes are TRBV29-1 and TRBJ1-2; 8 bases fit TRBD1. Germline lookup yields CDR1 SQVTM and CDR2 ANQGSEA. This CDR3 is built from 17 residues. With V trimmed by 1 base and J by 4 bases, 14 bases remained unmatched. The CDR3 bases are TGCAGCGTTGAAGTGGGGTTCCGGGACAGGTTTCTCTATGGCTACACCTTC. This sequence encodes CSVEVGFRDRFLYGYTF.

The V call is TRBV12-3 or TRBV12-4, the J call TRBJ2-1; D is undetermined. The CDR3 runs 11 residues. V lost 4 bases to trimming and J lost 10 bases, with 8 bases between them. CDR3 amino acids: CASSYGLEQFF. DNA of the CDR3: TGTGCCAGCAGTTACGGCCTAGAGCAGTTCTTC.

This clonotype has ten or more counts. The chain has TRBV20-1 and TRBJ2-1, with 12 bases fitting TRBD2. CDR1 is DFQATT and CDR2 is SNEGSKA in the germline V gene (reference sequence). This CDR3 is 15 amino acids long. V lost 3 bases, J lost 8 bases, and 8 bases stayed unmatched. CDR3 loop: CSARELAGGLYEQFF. CDR3 DNA: TGCAGTGCTAGGGAGCTAGCGGGAGGGCTCTATGAGCAGTTCTTC.

The J gene is TRBJ2-1, the V gene TRBV20-1, with 8 positions matching TRBD2. V lost 0 bases to trimming and J lost 4 bases; unmatched junction nucleotides: 14. This CDR3 has 18 residues. Germline loops: CDR1 DFQATT, CDR2 SNEGSKA (reference sequence). DNA for the CDR3: TGCAGTGCTAGAGATCGGGGCAGCGGGGGTAAGGATTACAATGAGCAGTTCTTC. This sequence encodes CSARDRGSGGKDYNEQFF.

The chain uses TRBV5-1 and TRBJ1-6, with a possible D match to TRBD1 (6 bases). The germline CDR1 and CDR2 sequences are SGHRS and YFSETQ. The ends were cut back, 0 bases at V and 17 bases at J, with 12 bases in the middle. The CDR3 is 12 residues long. CDR3 DNA: TGCGCCAGCAGCTTGGGGGGGACAAATTTCCACTTT. Residues: CASSLGGTNFHF.

For this clonotype: The junction departs from the called germline gene at one end, perhaps through a read error. This CDR3 is CASTTSQGRANVRTF. The CDR3 bases are TGTGCCAGCACCACGTCCCAGGGAAGGGCCAACGTCCGGACTTTC. V gene TRBV7-2 combines with J gene TRBJ2-6; D might be TRBD1 (5 bases). Germline CDR1 SGHTA, CDR2 FQGNSA. This CDR3 spans 15 amino acids.

Concerning this clonotype itself: The final CDR3 position lacks the conserved phenylalanine or tryptophan, pointing to a likely read error. The CDR3 reads CASSVDVTSGSYEQYS. Written as DNA, the CDR3 is TGTGCCAGCAGCGTAGATGTGACTAGCGGGAGTTACGAGCAGTACTCC. The V and J genes are TRBV9 and TRBJ2-5; TRBD2 agrees at 12 bases. The J call may be mistaken, given a closer DNA end match to TRBJ2-7. This CDR3 comprises 16 residues. CDR1 and CDR2 (germline): SGDLS, YYNGEE.

V and J are TRBV20-1 and TRBJ2-7; 8 nucleotides agree with TRBD2. CDR1 is DFQATT, CDR2 SNEGSKA, per germline (reference sequence). The trim removed 2 bases at V and 5 bases at J, leaving 8 bases unmatched. CDR3 length: 14 residues. The CDR3 sequence: CSARTIAGRNEQYF. For the CDR3, the DNA is TGCAGTGCTAGAACGATAGCGGGGAGGAACGAGCAGTACTTC.

The chain employs TRBV5-1 and TRBJ1-2; no clear D. Looked up from germline, CDR1 is SGHRS and CDR2 is YFSETQ. The ends were cut back, 0 bases at V and 6 bases at J, with 15 bases in the middle. This CDR3 has 15 amino acids. The CDR3 DNA reads TGCGCCAGCAGCTTGGGACTAGTGAGTGTTAATGGCTACACCTTC. Encoded protein: CASSLGLVSVNGYTF.

The V gene is TRBV29-1, the J gene TRBJ1-2; D is ambiguous. Germline lookup yields CDR1 SQVTM and CDR2 ANQGSEA. The CDR3 length is 9 residues. V was clipped by 1 base and J by 8 bases, with 2 bases between them. CDR3 DNA: TGCAGCGTTGAAGCGGGCTACACCTTC. Its translation is CSVEAGYTF.

The chain carries TRBV28 and TRBJ1-2, with D hard to call. Germline loops: CDR1 MDHEN, CDR2 SYDVKM. The CDR3 has 11 residues. V lost 2 bases, J lost 9 bases, and 7 bases lay in between. CDR3 residues: CASSLRFSYTF. For the CDR3, the DNA is TGTGCCAGCAGTTTAAGGTTCAGCTACACCTTC.

The V and J genes are TRBV27 and TRBJ2-7; D possibly corresponds to TRBD2 (5 bases). Trimming shortened V by 5 bases and J by 1 base, and 18 bases separated the two germline ends. Germline CDR1 MNHEY, CDR2 SMNVEV (reference sequence). The CDR3 runs to 16 residues. This CDR3 reads CASSPPGVLPSYEQYF. The CDR3 bases are TGTGCCAGCAGTCCACCCGGGGTGCTCCCATCCTACGAGCAGTACTTC.

The CDR3 nucleotides are TGTGCCAGCAGCGTAGTAGGGACAGGGCTCTCTACTGGCTACACCTTC. Its protein product is CASSVVGTGLSTGYTF. The V gene is TRBV9, the J gene TRBJ1-2; 9 bases are shared with TRBD1. The CDR3 runs 16 residues. Germline V gene data show CDR1 as SGDLS and CDR2 as YYNGEE. The V gene end was trimmed by 0 bases and the J gene end by 7 bases; junction bases not matched to a gene: 10.

The V call is TRBV10-3, the J call TRBJ2-5; 10 nucleotides line up with TRBD1. Germline trimming cut 3 bases from V and 5 bases from J; bases unmatched to any gene: 9. From germline, CDR1 is ENHRY and CDR2 SYGVKD. The CDR3 totals 16 residues. The CDR3 loop reads CAISDRDRGGPETQYF. CDR3 in DNA: TGTGCCATCAGTGATCGGGACAGGGGAGGGCCGGAGACCCAGTACTTC.

J is TRBJ2-1 and V is TRBV7-3, with D hard to call. Germline values: CDR1 SGHTA, CDR2 FQGTGA. The CDR3 length is 15 residues. Deletions cut 2 bases from V and 3 bases from J, with 11 bases between. This chain's CDR3 is CASSLRVDGYNEQFF. The CDR3 bases are TGTGCCAGCAGCTTACGGGTTGACGGCTACAATGAGCAGTTCTTC.

The chain links TRBV15 to TRBJ2-7, with D possibly matching TRBD1 (6 bases). Germline loops: CDR1 LNHNV, CDR2 YYDKDF (reference sequence). V was trimmed by 2 bases and J by 3 bases, leaving 8 bases between them. The length of the CDR3 is 13 residues. The CDR3 sequence: CATSRKDSYEQYF. In nucleotides, the CDR3 is TGTGCCACCAGCAGAAAGGACAGCTACGAGCAGTACTTC.

The CDR3 region is CASSSAIGPNTEAFF. The CDR3 nucleotides are TGTGCCAGCAGCTCCGCGATAGGACCGAACACTGAAGCTTTCTTT. The chain recombines TRBV13 with TRBJ1-1; D uncertain. Germline-derived CDR1 and CDR2 are PRHDT and FYEKMQ (reference sequence). The CDR3 is 15 residues long. Between the trimmed V and J ends, which lost 4 bases and 1 base, there was a span of 13 bases. Based on the CDR3 plus reference TRBV13 and TRBJ1-1, the full variable domain is AAGVIQSPRHLIKEKRETATLKCYPIPRHDTVYWYQQGPGQDPQFLISFYEKMQSDKGSIPDRFSAQQFSDYHSELNMSSLELGDSALYFCASSSAIGPNTEAFFGQGTRLTVV.

A remark on this clonotype: This CDR3 is missing its conserved last phenylalanine or tryptophan, likely due to a read error. The chain is built from TRBV10-3 and TRBJ2-2, with 10 bases that match TRBD1. This CDR3 comprises 18 residues. The germline gives CDR1 ENHRY, CDR2 SYGVKD. Trimming at V came to 0 bases and at J to 0 bases, leaving 4 bases not matched to a gene. The CDR3: CAISESGGQGANTGELFC. CDR3 sequence (DNA): TGTGCCATCAGTGAGTCTGGCGGACAGGGGGCGAACACCGGGGAGCTGTTTTGT.

This clonotype was observed a single time. The chain couples TRBV2 to TRBJ2-7, with TRBD1 as a possible D gene (5 bases). The CDR3 is 15 residues long. CDR1 SNHLY and CDR2 FYNNEI come from the germline V gene. V lost 3 bases, J lost 0 bases, and 12 bases lay in between. The DNA for the CDR3 is TGTGCCAGCAGTGATTTCAGGGTGGACTCCTACGAGCAGTACTTC. Translation gives CASSDFRVDSYEQYF.

A few counts support this clonotype. V usage is TRBV20-1 and J usage is TRBJ2-7; 7 bases are shared with TRBD1. Germline CDR1 DFQATT, CDR2 SNEGSKA (reference sequence). The CDR3 consists of 16 residues. J gave up 0 bases and V 0 bases, and 8 bases lay outside the gene matches. The CDR3, as DNA: TGCAGTGCTAGAGATGTGGGGTGGACAGGCTCCTACGAGCAGTACTTC. Translated: CSARDVGWTGSYEQYF.